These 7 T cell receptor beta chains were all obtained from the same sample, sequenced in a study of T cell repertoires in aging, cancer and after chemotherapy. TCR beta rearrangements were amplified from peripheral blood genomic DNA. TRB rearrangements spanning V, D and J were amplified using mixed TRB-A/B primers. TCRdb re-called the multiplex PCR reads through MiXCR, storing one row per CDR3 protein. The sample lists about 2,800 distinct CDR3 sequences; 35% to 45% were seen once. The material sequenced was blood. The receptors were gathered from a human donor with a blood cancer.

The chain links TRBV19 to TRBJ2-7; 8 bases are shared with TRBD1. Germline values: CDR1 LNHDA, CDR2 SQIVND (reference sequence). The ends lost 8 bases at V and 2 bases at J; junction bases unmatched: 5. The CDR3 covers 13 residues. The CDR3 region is CASGGQATYEQYF. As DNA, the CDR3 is TGTGCCAGTGGGGGACAGGCAACCTACGAGCAGTACTTC. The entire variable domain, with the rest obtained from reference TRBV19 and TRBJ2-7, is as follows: DGGITQSPKYLFRKEGQNVTLSCEQNLNHDAMYWYRQDPGQGLRLIYYSQIVNDFQKGDIAEGYSVSREKKESFPLTVTSAQKNPTAFYLCASGGQATYEQYFGPGTRLTVT.

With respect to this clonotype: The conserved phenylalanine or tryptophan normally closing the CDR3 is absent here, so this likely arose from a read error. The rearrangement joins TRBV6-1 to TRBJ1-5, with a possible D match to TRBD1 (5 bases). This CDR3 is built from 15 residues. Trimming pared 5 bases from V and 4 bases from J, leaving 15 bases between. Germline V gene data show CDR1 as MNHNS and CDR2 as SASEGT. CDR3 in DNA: TGTGCCAGCAGTCGCCGGGACCACCGGAATCAGCCCCAGCATTCT. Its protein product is CASSRRDHRNQPQHS.

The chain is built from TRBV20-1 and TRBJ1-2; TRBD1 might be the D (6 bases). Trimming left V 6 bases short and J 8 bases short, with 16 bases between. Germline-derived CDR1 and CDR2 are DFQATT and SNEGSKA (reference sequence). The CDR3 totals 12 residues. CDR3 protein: CSAHSGGGGYTF. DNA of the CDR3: TGCAGTGCCCATTCGGGGGGCGGGGGCTACACCTTC.

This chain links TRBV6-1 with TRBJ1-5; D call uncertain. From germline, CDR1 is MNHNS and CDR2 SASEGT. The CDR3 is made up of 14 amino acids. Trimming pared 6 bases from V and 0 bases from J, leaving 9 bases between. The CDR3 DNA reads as TGTGCCAGCAGCCTAGACGGTAGCAATCAGCCCCAGCATTTT. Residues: CASSLDGSNQPQHF.

CDR3 DNA: TGCAGTGCTAGACTAGCGGGAGTGGGAGAGCAGTACTTC. Translation: CSARLAGVGEQYF. This chain links TRBV20-1 with TRBJ2-7; 10 positions agree with TRBD2. The germline V gene encodes CDR1 DFQATT and CDR2 SNEGSKA (reference sequence). V shed 2 bases and J 7 bases; nucleotides not matched to a gene: 5. The CDR3 runs to 13 residues.

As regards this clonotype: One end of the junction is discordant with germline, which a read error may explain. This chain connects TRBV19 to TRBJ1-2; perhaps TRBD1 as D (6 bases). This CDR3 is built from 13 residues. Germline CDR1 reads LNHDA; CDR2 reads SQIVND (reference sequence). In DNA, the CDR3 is TGTGCCAGTAGTAGGGACACTAACTATGTCTACACCTTC. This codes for CASSRDTNYVYTF.

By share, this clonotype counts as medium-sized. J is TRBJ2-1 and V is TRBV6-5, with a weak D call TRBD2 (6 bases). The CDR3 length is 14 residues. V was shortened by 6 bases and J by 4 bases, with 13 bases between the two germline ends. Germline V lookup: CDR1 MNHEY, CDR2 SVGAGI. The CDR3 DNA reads TGTGCCAGCAGCTCATTTGCGGGATACAATGAGCAGTTCTTC. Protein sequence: CASSSFAGYNEQFF.